This passage covers 21 T cell receptor beta chains from one sample sequenced in a study of T cells after yellow fever vaccination. TCRdb re-called the 5' RACE reads with MiXCR, one entry per CDR3 protein. The top ten hold 20% to 25% of the sample, which has 250,000 to 400,000 distinct CDR3 sequences, roughly 4.3% seen once. Sequencing used PBMCs, obtained 5 days after the yellow fever booster vaccination. These receptors all stem from a man between 18 and 35 years old who received the YFV17D yellow fever vaccine.

Ten or more counts support this clonotype. This sequence joins TRBV5-1 and TRBJ2-7; no clear D gene. CDR1 is SGHRS and CDR2 is YFSETQ in the germline V gene. The ends were cut back, 1 base at V and 3 bases at J, with 14 bases in the middle. This CDR3 has 15 residues. The CDR3 DNA reads TGCGCCAGCAGCTTGATCGCGCAGACGGGCTACGAGCAGTACTTC. Translation gives CASSLIAQTGYEQYF.

This clonotype has only a few counts. The CDR3 is CASSFRLDGNTIYF. The CDR3 DNA follows: TGTGCCAGCAGCTTCCGGTTGGATGGAAACACCATATATTTT. V and J are TRBV11-1 and TRBJ1-3; D not certain. This CDR3 spans 14 amino acids. The V gene's germline CDR1 is SGHAT and CDR2 FQDESV (reference sequence). With 3 bases removed from V and 3 bases from J, the gap between germline ends came to 9 bases.

The gene calls are TRBV4-2 and TRBJ1-1; no clear D gene. There are 14 residues in the CDR3. V lost 0 bases and J lost 6, with 11 bases in between. Germline lookup yields CDR1 LGHNA and CDR2 YNFKEQ. CDR3 sequence: CASSQEPRFAEAFF. The CDR3 bases are TGTGCCAGCAGCCAAGAGCCCAGGTTCGCTGAAGCTTTCTTT.

The gene calls are TRBV2 and TRBJ2-7, with unresolved D. This CDR3 comprises 15 residues. The V gene lost 3 bases and the J gene lost 0 bases, with 12 bases spanning the gap. CDR1 is SNHLY, CDR2 FYNNEI, per germline. As DNA, the CDR3 is TGTGCCAGCAGTGATGTCCTAACGAGCTCCTACGAGCAGTACGTC. This sequence encodes CASSDVLTSSYEQYV.

The chain joins TRBV9 to TRBJ1-1; 7 bases are shared with TRBD1. CDR1 is SGDLS and CDR2 is YYNGEE in the germline V gene. The V gene end was trimmed by 2 bases and the J gene end by 4 bases; junction bases not matched to a gene: 5. The CDR3 loop spans 14 amino acids. The CDR3 DNA sequence: TGTGCCAGCAGCGTCCAAAACAGGGGCACTGAAGCTTTCTTT. Translated: CASSVQNRGTEAFF. Full variable domain (outside the CDR3, taken from reference TRBV9 and TRBJ1-1): DSGVTQTPKHLITATGQRVTLRCSPRSGDLSVYWYQQSLDQGLQFLIQYYNGEERAKGNILERFSAQQFPDLHSELNLSSLELGDSALYFCASSVQNRGTEAFFGQGTRLTVV.

This clonotype occurred many times. This chain uses TRBV7-9 with TRBJ1-1; unclear D gene. V lost 6 bases to trimming and J lost 1 base, with 6 bases between them. CDR3 length equals 12 residues. From germline, CDR1 is SEHNR and CDR2 FQNEAQ (reference sequence). The CDR3 loop reads CASSHRNTEAFF. The CDR3, as DNA: TGTGCCAGCAGTCACAGGAACACTGAAGCTTTCTTT.

The CDR3, as DNA: TGTGCCAGCAGCCGACTTCAAACCGGGGAGCTGTTTTTT. Protein sequence: CASSRLQTGELFF. The gene calls are TRBV13 and TRBJ2-2; the D is unclear. Germline-derived CDR1 and CDR2 are PRHDT and FYEKMQ (reference sequence). The CDR3 contains 13 residues. V lost 5 bases, J lost 5 bases, and 9 bases lay in between.

This clonotype showed up just a few times. The chain combines TRBV7-2 with TRBJ2-1; possible D gene TRBD2, 6 bases. The CDR3 spans 16 residues. V was shortened by 1 base and J by 5 bases, with 15 bases between the two germline ends. The germline gives CDR1 SGHTA, CDR2 FQGNSA. CDR3 bases: TGTGCCAGCAGCTTAGGAGCGGTGCGGGGTCACAATGAGCAGTTCTTC. Its protein is CASSLGAVRGHNEQFF.

The rearrangement uses TRBV20-1 and TRBJ1-6; D uncertain. Per germline, CDR1 DFQATT and CDR2 SNEGSKA (reference sequence). The CDR3 totals 16 residues. Trimming took off 0 bases at V and 5 bases at J, with 14 bases between the two ends. DNA for the CDR3: TGCAGTGCTAGAGATTCGTCGGGGAACAATAATTCACCCCTCCACTTT. Translating gives CSARDSSGNNNSPLHF.

CDR3 in DNA: TGTGCCACCCATACCACGGGAGACTATGGCTACACCTTC. This encodes CATHTTGDYGYTF. This chain joins TRBV28 and TRBJ1-2; D uncertain. V was trimmed by 10 bases and J by 3 bases, leaving 15 bases between them. The CDR3 is 13 residues long. Germline values: CDR1 MDHEN, CDR2 SYDVKM.

This clonotype turned up a few times. V usage is TRBV19 and J usage is TRBJ1-1; TRBD1 is a possible D gene (6 bases). The CDR3 extends over 14 amino acids. In germline, CDR1 is LNHDA, CDR2 SQIVND (reference sequence). V lost 7 bases and J lost 0, with 12 bases in between. The CDR3 region is CASIDRRLNTEAFF. The CDR3 coding sequence is TGTGCCAGTATCGACAGGAGATTGAACACTGAAGCTTTCTTT.

The genes are TRBV30 and TRBJ2-7; D is unclear. The CDR3 has 14 residues. Germline CDR1 and CDR2: GTSNPN and SVGIG (reference sequence). Between the trimmed V and J ends, which lost 0 bases and 6 bases, there was a span of 15 bases. The CDR3, as DNA: TGTGCCTGGAGTGTACCCCACCCCGTCTCCGAGCAGTACTTC. Its translation is CAWSVPHPVSEQYF.

This clonotype was seen repeatedly, ten times or more. The chain is built from TRBV12-3 or TRBV12-4 and TRBJ2-1; a possible D gene is TRBD2 (6 bases). This CDR3 has 16 residues. Trimming stripped 5 bases from V and 3 bases from J, with 17 bases between. Written as DNA, the CDR3 is TGTGCCAGCAGTGGGGGGACGGGAAATCTCTACAATGAGCAGTTCTTC. Translation: CASSGGTGNLYNEQFF.

This clonotype was found many times. The chain links TRBV7-2 to TRBJ2-1, with 13 bases aligning to TRBD2. The trim removed 5 bases at V and 6 bases at J, leaving 7 bases unmatched. The CDR3 totals 16 residues. Germline CDR1 SGHTA, CDR2 FQGNSA. CDR3 residues: CASSPPGLAGSNEQFF. The CDR3, as DNA: TGTGCCAGCAGCCCCCCGGGACTAGCGGGGAGCAATGAGCAGTTCTTC.

The chain recombines TRBV29-1 with TRBJ1-2; possibly TRBD1 for D (6 bases). The CDR3 is made up of 14 amino acids. The germline V and J ends were trimmed by 2 bases and 14 bases, with 24 bases remaining between them. The germline gives CDR1 SQVTM, CDR2 ANQGSEA. Here the CDR3 DNA reads TGCAGCGTTGAAATCCCGGGACATGGATTCTATATTACCTTC. Its translation is CSVEIPGHGFYITF.

This clonotype was seen repeatedly, ten times or more. The chain carries TRBV5-1 and TRBJ2-3; 8 positions match TRBD2. Germline CDR1 is SGHRS and CDR2 is YFSETQ. Unmatched junction bases numbered 5, after V lost 0 bases and J lost 5 bases. The CDR3 length is 15 residues. CDR3 DNA: TGCGCCAGCAGCTTGGGGCAGCGGGGGAAAGATACGCAGTATTTT. It codes for CASSLGQRGKDTQYF. The complete variable domain, with remaining parts taken from reference TRBV5-1 and TRBJ2-3, reads KAGVTQTPRYLIKTRGQQVTLSCSPISGHRSVSWYQQTPGQGLQFLFEYFSETQRNKGNFPGRFSGRQFSNSRSEMNVSTLELGDSALYLCASSLGQRGKDTQYFGPGTRLTVL.

This clonotype was counted between two and nine times. The chain is built from TRBV20-1 and TRBJ2-4; 7 bases are shared with TRBD2. Looked up from germline, CDR1 is DFQATT and CDR2 is SNEGSKA (reference sequence). This CDR3 spans 10 amino acids. V gave up 5 bases and J gave up 13 bases; unmatched junction bases: 5. The CDR3 nucleotides read TGCAGTGCTGGGGGAGGGTGGCAGTACTTC. This codes for CSAGGGWQYF.

The table lists this clonotype with a few counts. The chain joins TRBV7-2 to TRBJ1-2, with 7 bases aligning to TRBD1. This CDR3 is 16 amino acids long. With 1 base clipped from V and 8 bases from J, the junction kept 13 bases outside the gene matches. The V gene's germline CDR1 is SGHTA and CDR2 FQGNSA. The CDR3, as DNA: TGTGCCAGCAGCTTAGAGGGTGACAGGGACTATGGAGGCTACACCTTC. Residues: CASSLEGDRDYGGYTF.

This clonotype has at least ten counts. J is TRBJ2-2 and V is TRBV5-1; D gene uncertain. The CDR3 totals 13 residues. Looked up from germline, CDR1 is SGHRS and CDR2 is YFSETQ. V lost 1 base and J lost 7, with 8 bases in between. CDR3 DNA sequence: TGCGCCAGCAGCTTGCTTCTCGGCGGGGAGCTGTTTTTT. Amino acid sequence: CASSLLLGGELFF.

The CDR3: CASSPAGPYSEQETQYF. CDR3 sequence (DNA): TGTGCCAGCAGCCCCGCCGGACCATACAGCGAGCAAGAGACCCAGTACTTC. V gene TRBV7-2 combines with J gene TRBJ2-5; no reliable D call. V shed 5 bases and J shed 2 bases, with 21 bases lying between them. The CDR3 is 17 residues long. CDR1 SGHTA and CDR2 FQGNSA come from the germline V gene.

The sample holds many counts of this clonotype. This chain links TRBV7-2 with TRBJ1-2; 7 bases agree with TRBD1. V gave up 7 bases and J gave up 8 bases; unmatched junction bases: 13. The germline V gene encodes CDR1 SGHTA and CDR2 FQGNSA. The CDR3 is 14 residues long. This CDR3 reads CASTPSEGAEGYTF. The CDR3 DNA is TGTGCCAGCACCCCCTCCGAGGGGGCGGAGGGCTACACCTTC.